This paragraph reports one T cell receptor beta chain. The antigen is not known. The source of the sample is a study of T cell repertoires in cytomegalovirus infection. Germline assignment: CDR1 SGHTA and CDR2 FQGNSA. The CDR3 totals 15 residues. Trimming took off 0 bases at V and 11 bases at J, with 19 bases between the two ends. TCRdb called the reads again in MiXCR, with one record for every CDR3 protein. The sample records more than 150,000 distinct CDR3 sequences, 28% being singletons. Points from the study as a whole: Across the ex vivo response, the dominant clonotypes were HLA-C-restricted CMV-specific TCR beta clonotypes.

J is TRBJ1-1 and V is TRBV7-2; possibly TRBD1 for D (6 bases). This TCR derives from a human donor in good health (CMV status not recorded). Some clones in this sample may be carry-over from other donors' samples. The sample taken for sequencing was PBMCs. Here the CDR3 DNA reads TGTGCCAGCAGCTTAGCGAGAGGGGGGGGGCTGGGGGCTTTCTTT. Amino acid sequence: CASSLARGGGLGAFF. Supplemented by reference TRBV7-2 and TRBJ1-1, the full variable domain reads GAGVSQSPSNKVTEKGKDVELRCDPISGHTALYWYRQSLGQGLEFLIYFQGNSAPDKSGLPSDRFSAERTGGSVSTLTIQRTQQEDSAVYLCASSLARGGGLGAFFGQGTRLTVV.